Sequencing of this T cell receptor (beta chain) was carried out in a study of blood T cell repertoires in COVID-19 (dated by TCRdb to 2020 to 2022). In the study overall: Samples from collaborators originated in the United States, Italy and Spain and spanned both the acute and convalescent phases of COVID-19. Sample metadata almost always included a de-identified subject ID, COVID-19 status, age in years and sex. The repertoires were released in a freely available public database intended as a resource for research on the immune response to SARS-CoV-2. Samples came from the ongoing ImmuneRACE study (first 160 participants) plus 1,254 subjects from 6 global collaborators. The material from the prospective study consisted of cDNA or gDNA derived from T cells, B-cell-depleted T cells, or PBMCs. HLA class I and class II types, where available, came from metadata supplied by the sample provider rather than from assay-based typing. The dataset comprised deeply sampled blood TCRbeta repertoires from subjects exposed to, actively infected with, or recovered from COVID-19. What the study reported, not specific to this receptor: The quantity of clinical and demographic metadata differed by source and by participant and was supplied without curation.

Whole blood was collected in K2EDTA tubes by collaborating institutions according to the institutions' own protocols. Collaborator samples were shipped for TCRbeta analysis as frozen whole blood, isolated PBMCs, or DNA extracted from either sample type. TCRbeta CDR3 regions were amplified from genomic DNA using the immunoSEQ Assay, a bias-controlled multiplex PCR. The published analysis was carried out like this. The number of nucleated cells in each sample was estimated from the amplification of reference gene primers within the assay. To quantify the absolute abundance of each unique TCRbeta CDR3 rearrangement, sequence reads were collapsed and filtered. For each sample, productive Simpson clonality was calculated as the square root of Simpson's diversity index across productive rearrangements. TCRdb took over this immuneACCESS table, retaining in-frame rearrangements with V and J assigned. Such tables are incomplete; in checked studies, under half of the missing clones stem from an unresolved V gene, and the remainder is unexplained. The D gene and trimming were derived from the DNA, and the V and J assignments and clone size from that table. The table for this sample lists 100,000 to 150,000 clones; roughly 91% of them were counted only once. The ten largest clones represent less than 20% of the sample.

The CDR1 and CDR2 encoded by the germline V gene are MNHNS and SASEGT. At the junction V is shortened by 2 bases and J by 3 bases; bases outside the gene matches: 4. The CDR3 runs 15 residues from the cysteine to the phenylalanine. Only the CDR3 portion is preserved as DNA: 45 bases, with reading frame beginning at the first base. On this clone: The clone's antigen remains unknown. No qualities accompany the bases; no much larger clone lies one base away.

The source material was peripheral blood. The chain is assembled from TRBV6-1 and TRBJ2-7; TRBD2 fits 10 bases in the junction. The sequence derives from a man aged 50-59 years with active or convalescent COVID-19. This receptor carries the CDR3 CASSEIAGGLYEQYF. The nucleotides read TGTGCCAGCAGTGAAATAGCGGGGGGCCTCTACGAGCAGTACTTC.